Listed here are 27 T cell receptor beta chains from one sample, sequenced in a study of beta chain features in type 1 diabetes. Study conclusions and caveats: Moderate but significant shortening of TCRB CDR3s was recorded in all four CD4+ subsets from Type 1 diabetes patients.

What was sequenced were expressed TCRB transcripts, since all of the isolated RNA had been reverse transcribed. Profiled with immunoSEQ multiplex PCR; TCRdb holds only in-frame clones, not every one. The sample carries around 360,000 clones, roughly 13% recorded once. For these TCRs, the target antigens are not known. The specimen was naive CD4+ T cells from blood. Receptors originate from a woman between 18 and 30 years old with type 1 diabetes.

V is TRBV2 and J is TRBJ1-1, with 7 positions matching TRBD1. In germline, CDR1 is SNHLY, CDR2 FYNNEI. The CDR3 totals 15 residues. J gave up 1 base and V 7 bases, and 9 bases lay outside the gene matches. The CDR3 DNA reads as TGTGCCAGCATCCGGGACAGTTTGGGGAACACTGAAGCTTTCTTT. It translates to CASIRDSLGNTEAFF.

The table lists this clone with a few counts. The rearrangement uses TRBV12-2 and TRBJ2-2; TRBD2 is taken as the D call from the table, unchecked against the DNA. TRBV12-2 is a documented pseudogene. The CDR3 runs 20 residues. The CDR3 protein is CASRINPGSGSCFIIGELFF. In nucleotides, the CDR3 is TGTGCAAGTCGCATAAACCCCGGTAGCGGGAGCTGTTTCATCATCGGGGAGCTGTTTTTT.

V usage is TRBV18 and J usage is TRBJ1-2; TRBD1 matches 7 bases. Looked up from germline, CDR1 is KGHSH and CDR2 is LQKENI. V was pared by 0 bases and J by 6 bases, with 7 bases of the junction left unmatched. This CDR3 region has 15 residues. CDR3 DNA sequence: TGTGCCAGCTCACCACCGCACAGGGGAAGGAATGGCTACACCTTC. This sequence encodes CASSPPHRGRNGYTF. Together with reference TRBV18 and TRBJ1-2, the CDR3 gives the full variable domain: NAGVMQNPRHLVRRRGQEARLRCSPMKGHSHVYWYRQLPEEGLKFMVYLQKENIIDESGMPKERFSAEFPKEGPSILRIQQVVRGDSAAYFCASSPPHRGRNGYTFGSGTRLTVV.

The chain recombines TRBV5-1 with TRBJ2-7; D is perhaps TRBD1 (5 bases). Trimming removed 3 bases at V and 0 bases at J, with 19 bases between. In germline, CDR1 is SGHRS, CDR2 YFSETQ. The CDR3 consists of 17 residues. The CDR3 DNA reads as TGCGCCAGCAGCTCGCTCGACAGCAGCTGGAGCTCCTACGAGCAGTACTTC. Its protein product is CASSSLDSSWSSYEQYF.

The CDR3 DNA follows: TGTGCCTGGAGTAGGGGCGGGGACACTGAAGCTTTCTTT. Protein: CAWSRGGDTEAFF. V gene TRBV30 combines with J gene TRBJ1-1; D is possibly TRBD1 (5 bases). This CDR3 is 13 amino acids long. Germline CDR1 reads GTSNPN; CDR2 reads SVGIG (reference sequence). V lost 2 bases and J lost 3, with 10 bases in between.

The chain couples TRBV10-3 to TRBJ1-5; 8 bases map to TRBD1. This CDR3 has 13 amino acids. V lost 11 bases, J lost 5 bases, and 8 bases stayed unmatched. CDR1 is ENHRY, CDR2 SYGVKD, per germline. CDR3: CAHGAGGYQPQHF. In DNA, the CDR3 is TGTGCCCACGGGGCAGGGGGCTATCAGCCCCAGCATTTT.

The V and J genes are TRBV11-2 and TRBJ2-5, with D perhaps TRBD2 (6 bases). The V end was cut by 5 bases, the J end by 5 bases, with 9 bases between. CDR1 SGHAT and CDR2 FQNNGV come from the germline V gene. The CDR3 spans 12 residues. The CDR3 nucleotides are TGTGCCAGCAGCCGGGGGAGGGAGACCCAGTACTTC. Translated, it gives CASSRGRETQYF.

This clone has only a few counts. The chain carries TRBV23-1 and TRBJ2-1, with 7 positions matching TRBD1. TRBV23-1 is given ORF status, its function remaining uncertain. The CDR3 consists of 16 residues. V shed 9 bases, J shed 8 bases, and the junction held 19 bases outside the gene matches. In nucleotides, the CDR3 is TGCGCCAGGGATCACAGGGGTCGGGGTATCGCTTATGAGCAGTTCTTC. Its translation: CARDHRGRGIAYEQFF.

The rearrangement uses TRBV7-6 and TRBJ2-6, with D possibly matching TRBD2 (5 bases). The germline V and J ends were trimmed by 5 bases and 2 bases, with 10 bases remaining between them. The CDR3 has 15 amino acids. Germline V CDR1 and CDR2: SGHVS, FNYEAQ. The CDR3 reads CASSAGVPGANVLTF. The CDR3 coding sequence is TGTGCCAGCAGCGCCGGGGTTCCTGGGGCCAACGTCCTGACTTTC.

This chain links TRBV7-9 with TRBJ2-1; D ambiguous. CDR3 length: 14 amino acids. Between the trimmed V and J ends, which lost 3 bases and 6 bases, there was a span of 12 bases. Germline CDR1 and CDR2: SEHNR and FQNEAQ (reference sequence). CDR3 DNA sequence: TGTGCCAGCAGCTTGTTTCTCCGAGCCAATGAGCAGTTCTTC. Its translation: CASSLFLRANEQFF.

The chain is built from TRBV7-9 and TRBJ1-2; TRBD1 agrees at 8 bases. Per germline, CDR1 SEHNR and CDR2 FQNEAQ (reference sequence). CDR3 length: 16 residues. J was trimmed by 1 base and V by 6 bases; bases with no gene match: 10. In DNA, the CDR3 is TGTGCCAGCAGGTGGGCAGGGGGCGCCGGTAACTATGGCTACACCTTC. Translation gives CASRWAGGAGNYGYTF.

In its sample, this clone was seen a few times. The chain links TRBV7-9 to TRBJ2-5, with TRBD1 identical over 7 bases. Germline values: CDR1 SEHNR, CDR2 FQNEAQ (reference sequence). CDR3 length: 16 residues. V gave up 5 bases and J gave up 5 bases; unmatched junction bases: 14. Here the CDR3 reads CASSRNPGGTGETQYF. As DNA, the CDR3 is TGTGCCAGCAGCAGAAATCCAGGGGGAACGGGGGAGACCCAGTACTTC.

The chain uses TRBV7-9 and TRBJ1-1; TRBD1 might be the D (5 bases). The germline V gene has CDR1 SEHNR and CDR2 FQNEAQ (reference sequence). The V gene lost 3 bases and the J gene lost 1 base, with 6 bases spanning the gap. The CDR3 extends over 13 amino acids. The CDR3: CASSFTGNTEAFF. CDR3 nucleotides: TGTGCCAGCAGCTTCACAGGGAACACTGAAGCTTTCTTT.

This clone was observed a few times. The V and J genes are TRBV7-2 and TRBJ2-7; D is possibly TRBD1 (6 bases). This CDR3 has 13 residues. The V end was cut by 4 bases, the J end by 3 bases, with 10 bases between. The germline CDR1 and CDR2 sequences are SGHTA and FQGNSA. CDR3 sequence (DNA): TGTGCCAGCAGCTGGGGGACATTCTACGAGCAGTACTTC. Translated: CASSWGTFYEQYF. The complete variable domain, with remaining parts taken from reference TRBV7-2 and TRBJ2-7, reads GAGVSQSPSNKVTEKGKDVELRCDPISGHTALYWYRQSLGQGLEFLIYFQGNSAPDKSGLPSDRFSAERTGGSVSTLTIQRTQQEDSAVYLCASSWGTFYEQYFGPGTRLTVT.

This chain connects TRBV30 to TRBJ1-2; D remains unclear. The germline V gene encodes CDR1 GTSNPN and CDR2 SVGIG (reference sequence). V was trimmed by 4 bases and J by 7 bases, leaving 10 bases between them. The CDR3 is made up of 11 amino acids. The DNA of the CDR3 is TGTGCCTGGAATAACTGGGCTGGCTACACCTTC. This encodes CAWNNWAGYTF.

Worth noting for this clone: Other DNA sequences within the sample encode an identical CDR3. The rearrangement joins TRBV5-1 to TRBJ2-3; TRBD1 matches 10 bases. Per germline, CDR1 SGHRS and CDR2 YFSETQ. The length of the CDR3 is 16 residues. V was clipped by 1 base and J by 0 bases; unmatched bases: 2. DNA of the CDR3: TGCGCCAGCAGCTTGAGACAGGGGGCCAGCACAGATACGCAGTATTTT. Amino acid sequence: CASSLRQGASTDTQYF.

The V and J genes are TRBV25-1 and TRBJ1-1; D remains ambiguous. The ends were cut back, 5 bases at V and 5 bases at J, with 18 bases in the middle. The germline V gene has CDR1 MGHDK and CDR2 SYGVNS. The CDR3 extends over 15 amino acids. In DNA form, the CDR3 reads TGTGCCAGCAGTCCTGTCGGGTCCCGTGGTACTGAAGCTTTCTTT. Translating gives CASSPVGSRGTEAFF.

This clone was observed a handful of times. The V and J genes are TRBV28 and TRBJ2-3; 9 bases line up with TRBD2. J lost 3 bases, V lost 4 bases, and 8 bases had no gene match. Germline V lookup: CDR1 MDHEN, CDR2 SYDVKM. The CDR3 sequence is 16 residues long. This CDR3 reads CASSSWGGRGTDTQYF. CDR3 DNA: TGTGCCAGCAGTTCATGGGGCGGGAGGGGGACAGATACGCAGTATTTT. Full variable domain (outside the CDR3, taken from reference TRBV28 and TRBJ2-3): DVKVTQSSRYLVKRTGEKVFLECVQDMDHENMFWYRQDPGLGLRLIYFSYDVKMKEKGDIPEGYSVSREKKERFSLILESASTNQTSMYLCASSSWGGRGTDTQYFGPGTRLTVL.

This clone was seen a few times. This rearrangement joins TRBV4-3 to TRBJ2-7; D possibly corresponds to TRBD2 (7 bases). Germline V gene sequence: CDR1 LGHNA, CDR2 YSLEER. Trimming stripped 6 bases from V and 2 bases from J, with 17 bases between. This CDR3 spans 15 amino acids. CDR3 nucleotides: TGCGCCAGCAGTCTAGGGTCGGGGGGCACCTACGAGCAGTACTTC. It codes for CASSLGSGGTYEQYF.

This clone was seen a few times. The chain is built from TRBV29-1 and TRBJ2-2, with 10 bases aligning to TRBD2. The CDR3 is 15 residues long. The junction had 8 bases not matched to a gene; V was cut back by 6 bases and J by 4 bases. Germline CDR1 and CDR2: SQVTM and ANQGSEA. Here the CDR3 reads CSVIRIAGGTGELFF. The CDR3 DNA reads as TGCAGCGTCATTCGTATAGCGGGGGGCACCGGGGAGCTGTTTTTT.

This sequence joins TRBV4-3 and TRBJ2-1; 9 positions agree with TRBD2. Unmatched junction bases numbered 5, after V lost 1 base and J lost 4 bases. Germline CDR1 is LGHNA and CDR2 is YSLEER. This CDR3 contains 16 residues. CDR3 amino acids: CASSQVSGGTYNEQFF. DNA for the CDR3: TGCGCCAGCAGCCAAGTCAGCGGGGGGACATACAATGAGCAGTTCTTC.

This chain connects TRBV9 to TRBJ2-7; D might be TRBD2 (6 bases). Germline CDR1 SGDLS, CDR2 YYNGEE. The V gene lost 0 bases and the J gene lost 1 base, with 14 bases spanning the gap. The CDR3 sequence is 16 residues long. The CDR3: CASSVVPSGSSYEQYF. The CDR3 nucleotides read TGTGCCAGCAGCGTAGTCCCCAGCGGGTCTTCCTACGAGCAGTACTTC.

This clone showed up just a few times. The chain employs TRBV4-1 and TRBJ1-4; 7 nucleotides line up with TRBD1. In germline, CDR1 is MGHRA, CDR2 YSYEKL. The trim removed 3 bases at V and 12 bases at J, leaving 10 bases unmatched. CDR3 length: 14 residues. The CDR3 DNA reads TGCGCCAGCAGCCAGCTATTGGACAGGAGAGAACTGTTTTTT. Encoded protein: CASSQLLDRRELFF.

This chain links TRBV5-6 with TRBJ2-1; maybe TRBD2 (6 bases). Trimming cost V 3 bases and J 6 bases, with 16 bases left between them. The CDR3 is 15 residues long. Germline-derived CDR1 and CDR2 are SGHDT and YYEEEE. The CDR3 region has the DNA TGTGCCAGCAGCTACACGGGACTTAGGACCAATGAGCAGTTCTTC. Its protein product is CASSYTGLRTNEQFF. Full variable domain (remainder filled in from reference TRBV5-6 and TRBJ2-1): DAGVTQSPTHLIKTRGQQVTLRCSPKSGHDTVSWYQQALGQGPQFIFQYYEEEERQRGNFPDRFSGHQFPNYSSELNVNALLLGDSALYLCASSYTGLRTNEQFFGPGTRLTVL.

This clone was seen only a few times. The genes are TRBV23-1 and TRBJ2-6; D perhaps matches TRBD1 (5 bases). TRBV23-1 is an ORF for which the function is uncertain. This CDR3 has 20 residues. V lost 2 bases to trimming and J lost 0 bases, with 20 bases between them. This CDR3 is CASSQLDRKGIGSGANVLTF. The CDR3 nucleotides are TGCGCCAGCAGTCAACTGGATAGGAAGGGGATCGGCTCTGGGGCCAACGTCCTGACTTTC.

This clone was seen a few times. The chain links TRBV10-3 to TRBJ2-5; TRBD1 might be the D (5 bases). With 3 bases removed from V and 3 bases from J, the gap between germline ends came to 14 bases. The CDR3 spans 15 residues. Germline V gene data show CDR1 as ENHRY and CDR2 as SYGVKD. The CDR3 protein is CAISDEGVGEETQYF. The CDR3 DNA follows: TGTGCCATCAGTGATGAAGGGGTAGGGGAAGAGACCCAGTACTTC.

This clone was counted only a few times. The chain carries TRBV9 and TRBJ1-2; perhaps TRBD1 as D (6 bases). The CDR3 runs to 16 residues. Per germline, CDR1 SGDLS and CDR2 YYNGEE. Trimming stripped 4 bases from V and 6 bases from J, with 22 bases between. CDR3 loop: CASSIGGTIGLHGYTF. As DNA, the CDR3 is TGTGCCAGCAGCATAGGAGGGACAATCGGGCTTCATGGCTACACCTTC.